The next 13 T cell receptor beta chains were all read from a single sample in a study of response to subunit inactivated influenza vaccine. TCRdb re-derived calls from the RT-PCR reads in MiXCR, one entry per CDR3 protein. The table lists hundreds of thousands of distinct CDR3 sequences, about 18% of them singletons. The sample was PBMCs from blood, taken 5 to 6 days after vaccination. Receptor source: a man aged 50-59 years who received an inactivated influenza vaccine.

This rearrangement joins TRBV6-2 or TRBV6-3 to TRBJ2-1; TRBD2 aligns across 12 bases. The junction had 3 bases not matched to a gene; V was cut back by 5 bases and J by 4 bases. There are 15 residues in the CDR3. CDR1 is MNHEY, CDR2 SVGEGT, per germline. The CDR3 spells CASSRLAGEYNEQFF. The CDR3 DNA reads TGTGCCAGCAGTAGACTAGCGGGGGAGTACAATGAGCAGTTCTTC.

This clonotype was observed at least ten times. The V call is TRBV20-1, the J call TRBJ2-6; maybe TRBD2 (5 bases). The CDR3 length is 15 residues. V shed 6 bases and J shed 0 bases, with 12 bases lying between them. Germline V gives CDR1 DFQATT, CDR2 SNEGSKA (reference sequence). The CDR3 sequence is CSAQLSGSGANVLTF. CDR3 bases: TGCAGTGCGCAACTAAGCGGCTCTGGGGCCAACGTCCTGACTTTC.

V usage is TRBV6-6 and J usage is TRBJ2-7; D remains ambiguous. The V gene's germline CDR1 is MNHNY and CDR2 SVGAGI (reference sequence). The CDR3 totals 13 residues. Trimming removed 6 bases from V and 0 bases from J, with 9 bases in between. CDR3 in amino acids: CASRGPSSYEQYF. The CDR3 nucleotides are TGTGCCAGCAGAGGTCCAAGCTCCTACGAGCAGTACTTC.

This clonotype was counted at least ten times. The chain couples TRBV7-2 to TRBJ2-7, with a weak D call TRBD1 (6 bases). With 4 bases removed from V and 3 bases from J, the gap between germline ends came to 10 bases. The CDR3 extends over 13 amino acids. The germline V gene encodes CDR1 SGHTA and CDR2 FQGNSA. CDR3 protein: CASSSGTYYEQYF. CDR3 in DNA: TGTGCCAGCAGCTCCGGGACATACTACGAGCAGTACTTC.

This clonotype was detected only a few times. V usage is TRBV5-6 and J usage is TRBJ2-2; tentative D call: TRBD1 (6 bases). CDR1 and CDR2 from the germline V gene are SGHDT and YYEEEE. CDR3 length equals 15 residues. Trimming removed 1 base from V and 1 base from J, with 8 bases in between. CDR3 amino acids: CASSLWGRNTGELFF. Here the CDR3 DNA reads TGTGCCAGCAGCTTGTGGGGGCGGAACACCGGGGAGCTGTTTTTT.

The rearrangement joins TRBV12-3 or TRBV12-4 to TRBJ2-7, with D perhaps matching TRBD1 or TRBD2 (5 bases each). There are 12 residues in the CDR3. V was clipped by 6 bases and J by 12 bases, with 18 bases between them. CDR3 sequence reads: CASSSGTPTRYF. The CDR3 DNA follows: TGTGCCAGCAGCTCAGGGACGCCAACGCGGTACTTC.

This clonotype has only one observation. The V call is TRBV3-1, the J call TRBJ2-1, with a weak D call TRBD2 (6 bases). Trimming took off 5 bases at V and 7 bases at J, with 18 bases between the two ends. Germline CDR1 LGHDT, CDR2 YNNKEL (reference sequence). The CDR3 extends over 15 amino acids. This CDR3 is CASSYRTSGGNEQFF. The CDR3 bases are TGTGCCAGCAGCTACCGGACTTCCGGAGGGAATGAGCAGTTCTTC.

V is TRBV7-9 and J is TRBJ2-7, with 9 bases lining up with TRBD1. CDR1 is SEHNR, CDR2 FQNEAQ, per germline (reference sequence). The CDR3 runs to 17 residues. Trimming cost V 5 bases and J 5 bases; bases outside gene matches: 16. The CDR3 coding sequence is TGTGCCAGCAGCACCCGCCGGGACAGGGTGGGGTACGACGAGCAGTACTTC. This gives the protein CASSTRRDRVGYDEQYF.

This clonotype was found a few times. The V call is TRBV7-9, the J call TRBJ1-1; 9 bases align to TRBD1. The V and J ends lost 7 bases and 3 bases, in that order; junction bases with no gene match: 6. Per germline, CDR1 SEHNR and CDR2 FQNEAQ (reference sequence). This CDR3 has 14 amino acids. The DNA of the CDR3 is TGTGCCAGCAAGGTACAGGGGGCGGACACTGAAGCTTTCTTT. Its translation is CASKVQGADTEAFF. The variable domain in full, completed from reference TRBV7-9 and TRBJ1-1, reads DTGVSQNPRHKITKRGQNVTFRCDPISEHNRLYWYRQTLGQGPEFLTYFQNEAQLEKSRLLSDRFSAERPKGSFSTLEIQRTEQGDSAMYLCASKVQGADTEAFFGQGTRLTVV.

The genes are TRBV25-1 and TRBJ2-3, with D possibly matching TRBD1 (6 bases). Deletions cut 6 bases from V and 2 bases from J, with 15 bases between. Germline V gene sequence: CDR1 MGHDK, CDR2 SYGVNS. This CDR3 comprises 15 residues. The CDR3 bases are TGTGCCAGCAGCCGGACAGATCGATACACAGATACGCAGTATTTT. It codes for CASSRTDRYTDTQYF.

The CDR3 is CASSLGIGVSGDTQYF. CDR3 bases: TGTGCCAGCAGCTTGGGCATCGGGGTATCAGGAGATACGCAGTATTTT. The J gene is TRBJ2-3, the V gene TRBV5-5; tentative D call: TRBD2 (5 bases). V was pared by 0 bases and J by 5 bases, with 16 bases between. This CDR3 has 16 residues. Per the germline V gene, CDR1 is SGHKS and CDR2 is YYEKEE (reference sequence).

This clonotype showed up just a few times. The chain employs TRBV6-2 or TRBV6-3 and TRBJ2-7; tentative D call: TRBD2 (5 bases). Germline V lookup: CDR1 MNHEY, CDR2 SVGEGT. The CDR3 is 14 residues long. V lost 0 bases and J 0 bases, leaving 6 bases between the germline ends. The CDR3 bases are TGTGCCAGCAGTTACTCCGGGAACTCCTACGAGCAGTACTTC. As protein: CASSYSGNSYEQYF.

This clonotype has just a few counts. The chain joins TRBV2 to TRBJ2-7; the D gene is possibly TRBD2 (6 bases). Germline-derived CDR1 and CDR2 are SNHLY and FYNNEI. CDR3 length: 13 amino acids. V shed 4 bases and J shed 2 bases, with 9 bases lying between them. CDR3 protein: CASSVGGPYEQYF. Written as DNA, the CDR3 is TGTGCCAGCAGTGTGGGGGGACCCTACGAGCAGTACTTC. Full variable domain (outside the CDR3, taken from reference TRBV2 and TRBJ2-7): EPEVTQTPSHQVTQMGQEVILRCVPISNHLYFYWYRQILGQKVEFLVSFYNNEISEKSEIFDDQFSVERPDGSNFTLKIRSTKLEDSAMYFCASSVGGPYEQYFGPGTRLTVT.